These 7 T cell receptor beta chains share one sample of origin, sequenced in a study of shared clonotypes between healthy human individuals (dated by TCRdb to about 2020). CD8 naive samples consisted of CD45RO-negative cells that were positively selected for CCR7, yielding a CD45RA+CCR7+ population without TemRA cells. The protocol used for the library was the immunoSEQ multiplex PCR assay. The table was pulled from immuneACCESS by TCRdb, which kept in-frame rearrangements only. Such tables lose some clones; where checked, under half of the loss comes from unresolved V genes, and the rest has no known cause. This sample is represented by around 2.1 million clones; roughly 91% of them were singletons. Of the sample, approximately 1.7% falls within the top ten clones. Material for sequencing was naive CD8+ T cells from PBMCs. Taken with the paper, the label for cell subset or site translates to: CD45RA+CCR7+. The source of these receptors is a man in his late teens or twenties in good health. Some clones in this sample may be carry-over from other donors' samples.

This chain links TRBV7-2 with TRBJ1-3; D unresolved. In germline, CDR1 is SGHTA, CDR2 FQGNSA. V lost 1 base to trimming and J lost 4 bases, with 8 bases between them. The CDR3 runs 14 residues. The CDR3 DNA is TGTGCCAGCAGCTTAGTTCCGGCAGGAAACACCATATATTTT. Its translation is CASSLVPAGNTIYF. The full variable domain, rest sourced from reference TRBV7-2 and TRBJ1-3, is GAGVSQSPSNKVTEKGKDVELRCDPISGHTALYWYRQSLGQGLEFLIYFQGNSAPDKSGLPSDRFSAERTGGSVSTLTIQRTQQEDSAVYLCASSLVPAGNTIYFGEGSWLTVV.

The chain couples TRBV19 to TRBJ2-5; D remains unclear. Germline V gene sequence: CDR1 LNHDA, CDR2 SQIVND (reference sequence). Trimming took 3 bases from V and 4 from J, leaving 15 bases between them. CDR3 length equals 15 residues. For the CDR3, the DNA is TGTGCCAGTAGTATGTATGTGGGGATCGGAGAGACCCAGTACTTC. Residues: CASSMYVGIGETQYF.

Concerning this clone itself: Within the sample, other DNA sequences also encode this same CDR3. V and J are TRBV30 and TRBJ1-1; D unclear. V lost 3 bases and J 5 bases, leaving 7 bases between the germline ends. The CDR3 sequence is 11 residues long. Germline lookup yields CDR1 GTSNPN and CDR2 SVGIG (reference sequence). This chain's CDR3 is CAWRTGTEAFF. As DNA, the CDR3 is TGTGCCTGGAGAACTGGAACTGAAGCTTTCTTT.

The chain employs TRBV7-6 and TRBJ2-7; the D gene is possibly TRBD2 (5 bases). This CDR3 has 14 residues. Trimming stripped 0 bases from V and 4 bases from J, with 10 bases between. CDR1 is SGHVS, CDR2 FNYEAQ, per germline. CDR3 nucleotides: TGTGCCAGCAGCTTAGCGGACGGGGAGTACGAGCAGTACTTC. Protein sequence: CASSLADGEYEQYF.

The chain employs TRBV29-1 and TRBJ2-2, with 7 bases lining up with TRBD2. This CDR3 is built from 15 residues. The germline V gene has CDR1 SQVTM and CDR2 ANQGSEA. Losses at the gene ends were 5 bases for V and 2 bases for J; bases not matched to a gene: 8. The CDR3 loop is CSVFSAGENTGELFF. The CDR3 DNA sequence: TGCAGCGTTTTCTCGGCGGGGGAAAACACCGGGGAGCTGTTTTTT.

This rearrangement joins TRBV6-1 to TRBJ2-1; D call uncertain. From germline, CDR1 is MNHNS and CDR2 SASEGT. The CDR3 length is 13 residues. V lost 3 bases and J 7 bases, leaving 10 bases between the germline ends. Here the CDR3 DNA reads TGTGCCAGCAGTGACTGGGCGCGGAATGAGCAGTTCTTC. Encoded protein: CASSDWARNEQFF.

This sequence joins TRBV7-6 and TRBJ2-2, with 8 bases matching TRBD2. The CDR3 length is 17 residues. Germline V gene sequence: CDR1 SGHVS, CDR2 FNYEAQ. Trimming cost V 0 bases and J 7 bases; bases outside gene matches: 10. CDR3 amino acids: CASSLAPGGRLDGELFF. In nucleotides, the CDR3 is TGTGCCAGCAGCTTAGCGCCAGGCGGGAGGTTGGACGGGGAGCTGTTTTTT.